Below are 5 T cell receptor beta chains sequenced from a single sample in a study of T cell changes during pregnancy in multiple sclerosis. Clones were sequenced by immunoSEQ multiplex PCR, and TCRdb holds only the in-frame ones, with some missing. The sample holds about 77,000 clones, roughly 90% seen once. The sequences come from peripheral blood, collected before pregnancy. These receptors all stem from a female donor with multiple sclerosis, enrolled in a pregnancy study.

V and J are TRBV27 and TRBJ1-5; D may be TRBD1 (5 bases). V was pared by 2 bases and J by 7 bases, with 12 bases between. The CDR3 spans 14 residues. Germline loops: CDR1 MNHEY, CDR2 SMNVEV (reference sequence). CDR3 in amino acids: CASSLHQGGQPQHF. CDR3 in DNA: TGTGCCAGCAGTTTACACCAGGGAGGACAGCCCCAGCATTTT.

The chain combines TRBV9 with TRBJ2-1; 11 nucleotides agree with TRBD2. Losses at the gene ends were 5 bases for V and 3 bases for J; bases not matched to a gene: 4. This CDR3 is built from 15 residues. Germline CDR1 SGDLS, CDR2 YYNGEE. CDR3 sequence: CASSFSGGGYNEQFF. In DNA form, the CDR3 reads TGTGCCAGCAGTTTTAGCGGGGGGGGCTACAATGAGCAGTTCTTC.

The CDR3 nucleotides are TGTGCCAGCAGTGAGTCCGGCTACAATGAGCAGTTCTTC. Protein: CASSESGYNEQFF. The rearrangement uses TRBV2 and TRBJ2-1; no definite D call. Germline-derived CDR1 and CDR2 are SNHLY and FYNNEI. This CDR3 region has 13 residues. Trimming stripped 3 bases from V and 3 bases from J, with 6 bases between.

CDR3 sequence (DNA): TGTGCCAGCAACGCCGGGACAGGGGGCCTAGCTTTCTTT. Protein: CASNAGTGGLAFF. V and J are TRBV7-9 and TRBJ1-1, with 12 bases identical to TRBD1. Per the germline V gene, CDR1 is SEHNR and CDR2 is FQNEAQ (reference sequence). CDR3 length equals 13 residues. The ends lost 7 bases at V and 10 bases at J; junction bases unmatched: 7.

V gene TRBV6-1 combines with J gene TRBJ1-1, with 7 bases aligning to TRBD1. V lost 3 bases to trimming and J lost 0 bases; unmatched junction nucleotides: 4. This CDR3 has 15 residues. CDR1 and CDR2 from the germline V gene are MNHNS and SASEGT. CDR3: CASSDRTGLNTEAFF. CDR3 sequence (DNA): TGTGCCAGCAGTGACCGGACAGGTCTGAACACTGAAGCTTTCTTT.